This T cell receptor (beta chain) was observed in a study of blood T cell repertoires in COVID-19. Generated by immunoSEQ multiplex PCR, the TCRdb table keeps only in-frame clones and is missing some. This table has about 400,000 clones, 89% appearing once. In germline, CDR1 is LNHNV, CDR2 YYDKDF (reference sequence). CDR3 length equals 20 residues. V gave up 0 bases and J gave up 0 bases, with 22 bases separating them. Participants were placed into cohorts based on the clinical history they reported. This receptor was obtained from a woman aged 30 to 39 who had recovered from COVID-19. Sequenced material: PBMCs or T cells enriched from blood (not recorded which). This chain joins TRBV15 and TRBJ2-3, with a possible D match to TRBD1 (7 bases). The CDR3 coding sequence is TGTGCCACCAGCAGAGATCGCAGAGACGGGGCAGGGGGGAGCACAGATACGCAGTATTTT. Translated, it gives CATSRDRRDGAGGSTDTQYF.